This T cell receptor (beta chain) is from a study of early T cells in non-severe SARS-CoV-2 infection. Study-wide background: The input, bulk RNA from unsorted whole blood, was sequenced, and chains were unpaired.

In regard to this clonotype: Its antigen is not known.

Germline V CDR1 and CDR2: LGHNA, YNFKEQ. The CDR3 is 13 residues long. V lost 2 bases and J 6 bases, leaving 7 bases between the germline ends. Attachment of unique molecular identifiers to individual cDNA molecules was performed. A single record per CDR3 protein comes from TCRdb applying MiXCR to the 5' RACE reads. Of more than 20,000 distinct CDR3 sequences listed, 4% to 4.5% were seen once; the top ten hold approximately 4.4%. Study results and limitations: VDJdb matching skewed toward anti-spike CD8 responses, missing private and CD4 specificities.

Material: whole blood. This TCR derives from an adult who was a healthcare worker with PCR-confirmed SARS-CoV-2 infection or an uninfected control (not recorded which). The rearrangement uses TRBV4-2 and TRBJ2-2, with no clear D. The CDR3 region is CASSQRAAGELFF. As DNA, the CDR3 is TGTGCCAGCAGCCAAAGGGCAGCCGGGGAGCTGTTTTTT.